This T cell receptor beta chain was observed in a study of early T cells in non-severe SARS-CoV-2 infection. Study-wide context: It was bulk RNA from unsorted whole blood that was sequenced, and the chains were unpaired.

General study findings and limits: CD4 and private specificities were missed by VDJdb matching, which favored anti-spike CD8 responses.

Individually, cDNA molecules had unique molecular identifiers attached to them. TCRdb passed the 5' RACE reads through MiXCR, listing each CDR3 protein once. The profile shows under 60,000 distinct CDR3 sequences, under 15% of them singletons. Details on this clonotype: Its antigen is not known.

Material: whole blood. This TCR was sampled from an adult who was a healthcare worker with PCR-confirmed SARS-CoV-2 infection or an uninfected control (not recorded which).

CDR3 amino acids: CASSDVGAGANVLTF. The CDR3 DNA reads TGTGCCAGCAGTGACGTCGGGGCCGGGGCCAACGTCCTGACTTTC. The rearrangement uses TRBV2 and TRBJ2-6; D is possibly TRBD1 or TRBD2 (5 bases each). Germline assignment: CDR1 SNHLY and CDR2 FYNNEI. Trimming shortened V by 3 bases and J by 4 bases, and 10 bases separated the two germline ends. The CDR3 length is 15 residues.